The 2 T cell receptor beta chains below all came from one sample that was sequenced in a study of vaccination and CD4 T cells after COVID-19. The treatment here: 10-day PBMC culture with coronavirus spike peptide pools or control peptides (ViraFEST assay). Sequenced with the Oncomine TCR Beta short-read assay was DNA taken from cultured CD4+ T cells. TCRdb itself ran the PCR reads through MiXCR, one entry per CDR3 protein. The profile covers several thousand distinct CDR3 sequences, with 56% appearing a single time and roughly 21% taken by the ten largest. Their recognized antigens are unknown. The sample was CD4+ T cells from blood, cultured in vitro. These receptors came from a human donor who had recovered from COVID-19.

This chain uses TRBV20-1 with TRBJ2-5; the match to TRBD2 covers 11 bases. Germline V gene data show CDR1 as DFQATT and CDR2 as SNEGSKA (reference sequence). The CDR3 consists of 15 residues. With V trimmed by 0 bases and J by 4 bases, 4 bases remained unmatched. The CDR3 sequence is CSAREVAGGLETQYF. The CDR3 nucleotides read TGCAGTGCTAGAGAGGTAGCGGGGGGGCTAGAGACCCAGTACTTC.

The chain employs TRBV20-1 and TRBJ1-5, with D hard to call. This CDR3 is built from 12 residues. Trimming left V 3 bases short and J 2 bases short, with 5 bases between. Germline assignment: CDR1 DFQATT and CDR2 SNEGSKA (reference sequence). The CDR3 bases are TGCAGTGCTAGCCGTGGCAATCAGCCCCAGCATTTT. Translation gives CSASRGNQPQHF.